The rows below give T cell receptor beta chains drawn from one sample of a study of blood T cell repertoires in COVID-19. The data were produced by immunoSEQ multiplex PCR, yet TCRdb's version contains in-frame clones alone and is incomplete. The table shows about 190,000 clones, with 65% to 85% occurring only once. The source material was PBMCs or T cells enriched from blood (not recorded which). The receptors here all came from a woman in her 30s who had been exposed to COVID-19. Each CDR3 is given with its conserved first and last residue. Each record gives: J gene, D gene, clone size, V gene, CDR3 protein, CDR3 DNA. A D gene is named only where the DNA matches it firmly. Clone size is stated in some rows and not others, as once, few, many or a class when expanded.

>TRBJ2-4|TRBD2|-|TRBV2
CASSETGTRRDF
TGTGCCAGCAGTGAAACGGGGACTAGAAGAGACTTC
>TRBJ2-3|TRBD2|-|TRBV3-1/TRBV3-2
CASSQEGTSGGAEGTDTQYF
TGTGCCAGCAGCCAAGAAGGGACTAGCGGGGGGGCCGAGGGCACAGATACGCAGTATTTT
>TRBJ2-7|TRBD2|-|TRBV29-1
CSVELAGDAYEQYF
TGCAGCGTTGAACTAGCGGGTGACGCCTACGAGCAGTACTTC
>TRBJ2-7|-|-|TRBV10-2
CASGGVTYEQYF
TGCGCCAGCGGAGGGGTTACCTACGAGCAGTACTTC
>TRBJ2-1|-|-|TRBV7-8
CASSLNQGPRVDEQFF
TGTGCCAGCAGCTTAAATCAAGGTCCGCGGGTTGATGAGCAGTTCTTC
>TRBJ1-3|-|-|TRBV5-6
CASSLGWGGGNTIYF
TGTGCCAGCAGCTTGGGCTGGGGGGGAGGAAACACCATATATTTT
>TRBJ1-6|-|once|TRBV27
CASSLWGVRNSPLHF
TGTGCCAGCAGTTTATGGGGGGTCAGGAATTCACCCCTCCACTTT
>TRBJ2-1|TRBD2|-|TRBV18
CASSPLALAGGHSYNEQFF
TGTGCCAGCTCACCATTAGCACTAGCGGGGGGACACTCCTACAATGAGCAGTTCTTC
>TRBJ2-1|TRBD2|-|TRBV7-9
CASSRGLAGGGYNEQFF
TGTGCCAGCAGCCGCGGACTAGCGGGGGGGGGATACAATGAGCAGTTCTTC
>TRBJ1-5|TRBD1|-|TRBV6-5
CASSYSRTGDPQHF
TGTGCCAGCAGTTACTCGAGGACAGGGGACCCCCAGCATTTT